Each of the 13 T cell receptor beta chains below was sequenced from the same sample in a study of cytomegalovirus exposure and HLA in healthy donors. The PCR had 60 Vbeta and 13 Jbeta primers. Produced via immunoSEQ multiplex PCR; TCRdb's table is partial and in-frame only. The sample carries fewer than 200,000 clones, 80% to 90% recorded once. Sequenced sample: PBMCs. The receptors were sampled from a girl aged 2 to 10 in good health and CMV-seropositive.

Remarks on this clone: Other DNA sequences of this sample code for an identical CDR3. The V gene is TRBV5-1, the J gene TRBJ1-4; 7 bases fit TRBD1. CDR1 is SGHRS and CDR2 is YFSETQ in the germline V gene. This CDR3 contains 14 residues. J gave up 3 bases and V 2 bases, and 1 base lay outside the gene matches. Here the CDR3 DNA reads TGCGCCAGCAGCTTAGACAGGGCTAATGAAAAACTGTTTTTT. This codes for CASSLDRANEKLFF. Variable domain in full (rest from reference TRBV5-1 and TRBJ1-4): KAGVTQTPRYLIKTRGQQVTLSCSPISGHRSVSWYQQTPGQGLQFLFEYFSETQRNKGNFPGRFSGRQFSNSRSEMNVSTLELGDSALYLCASSLDRANEKLFFGSGTQLSVL.

The chain joins TRBV10-3 to TRBJ1-6; tentative D call: TRBD1 (6 bases). The CDR3 sequence is 15 residues long. V was pared by 2 bases and J by 8 bases, with 13 bases between. CDR1 ENHRY and CDR2 SYGVKD come from the germline V gene. The CDR3 bases are TGTGCCATCAGTGAGAGGCGACAGGTGGATTCACCCCTCCACTTT. It is translated as CAISERRQVDSPLHF.

V usage is TRBV5-6 and J usage is TRBJ1-1, with TRBD1 as a possible D gene (6 bases). Trimming stripped 2 bases from V and 2 bases from J, with 7 bases between. The germline gives CDR1 SGHDT, CDR2 YYEEEE. The CDR3 is 13 amino acids. In nucleotides, the CDR3 is TGTGCCAGCAGCTTAGGGACAAACACTGAAGCTTTCTTT. Translating it yields CASSLGTNTEAFF.

The chain carries TRBV18 and TRBJ1-2; D not resolved. Trimming removed 6 bases from V and 3 bases from J, with 14 bases in between. Germline V lookup: CDR1 KGHSH, CDR2 LQKENI. The CDR3 loop spans 14 amino acids. The CDR3 protein is CASSSGSEDYGYTF. In DNA, the CDR3 is TGTGCCAGCTCGTCTGGGTCGGAGGACTATGGCTACACCTTC. The variable domain in full, completed from reference TRBV18 and TRBJ1-2, reads NAGVMQNPRHLVRRRGQEARLRCSPMKGHSHVYWYRQLPEEGLKFMVYLQKENIIDESGMPKERFSAEFPKEGPSILRIQQVVRGDSAAYFCASSSGSEDYGYTFGSGTRLTVV.

The chain joins TRBV27 to TRBJ2-7; tentative D call: TRBD2 (6 bases). CDR1 MNHEY and CDR2 SMNVEV come from the germline V gene (reference sequence). Trimming cost V 7 bases and J 0 bases, with 16 bases left between them. This CDR3 spans 15 amino acids. The CDR3 nucleotides are TGTGCCAGCACCCGAACGGGGGATATCTCCTACGAGCAGTACTTC. Its protein product is CASTRTGDISYEQYF.

J is TRBJ1-2 and V is TRBV6-1; TRBD1 is a possible D gene (6 bases). CDR1 is MNHNS, CDR2 SASEGT, per germline. The CDR3 length is 15 residues. Trimming shortened V by 1 base and J by 5 bases, and 14 bases separated the two germline ends. CDR3 coding DNA: TGTGCCAGCAGTGAAGGTCCAGGGGAGTTTTATGGCTACACCTTC. Residues: CASSEGPGEFYGYTF.

This chain connects TRBV30 to TRBJ1-1, with D unclear. The CDR3 loop spans 14 amino acids. Germline V gives CDR1 GTSNPN, CDR2 SVGIG (reference sequence). V was clipped by 1 base and J by 1 base, with 10 bases between them. The CDR3, as DNA: TGTGCCTGGAGTGCAGGCAGATCGAACACTGAAGCTTTCTTT. Its protein is CAWSAGRSNTEAFF.

The chain couples TRBV7-3 to TRBJ2-7; tentative D call: TRBD2 (6 bases). The CDR3 is 15 residues long. From germline, CDR1 is SGHTA and CDR2 FQGTGA. The V gene lost 2 bases and the J gene lost 2 bases, with 13 bases spanning the gap. CDR3 protein: CASSLGSGLTYEQYF. The CDR3 DNA is TGTGCCAGCAGCTTAGGGTCGGGACTTACCTACGAGCAGTACTTC. Looking up the rest from reference TRBV7-3 and TRBJ2-7 gives the full variable domain: GAGVSQTPSNKVTEKGKYVELRCDPISGHTALYWYRQSLGQGPEFLIYFQGTGAADDSGLPNDRFFAVRPEGSVSTLKIQRTERGDSAVYLCASSLGSGLTYEQYFGPGTRLTVT.

V usage is TRBV21-1 and J usage is TRBJ2-7; TRBD2, the table's D call, lacks a check against the DNA. TRBV21-1 is listed as a pseudogene. This CDR3 has 13 amino acids. In DNA form, the CDR3 reads TGTGCCAGCAGCAACCGAGAGCCCTACGAGCAGTACTTC. Translation: CASSNREPYEQYF.

The rearrangement links TRBV7-6 to TRBJ1-5, with a possible D match to TRBD1 (5 bases). The germline V and J ends were trimmed by 4 bases and 9 bases, with 22 bases remaining between them. Germline V CDR1 and CDR2: SGHVS, FNYEAQ. The length of the CDR3 is 16 residues. CDR3 DNA: TGTGCCAGCAGCTCCCCCGGGGGGTCCCTCACACGGCCCCAGCATTTT. Encoded protein: CASSSPGGSLTRPQHF.

The rearrangement links TRBV10-2 to TRBJ2-1, with 8 bases identical to TRBD2. CDR3 size: 13 residues. From germline, CDR1 is WSHSY and CDR2 SAAADI. Unmatched junction bases numbered 11, after V lost 10 bases and J lost 9 bases. The CDR3 spells CATSGLVFGEQFF. Here the CDR3 DNA reads TGCGCCACTTCGGGACTAGTATTTGGTGAGCAGTTCTTC.

This clone has just a few counts. The CDR3 sequence: CAIGGYTDTQYF. In nucleotides, the CDR3 is TGTGCCATCGGGGGGTACACAGATACGCAGTATTTT. The chain combines TRBV10-3 with TRBJ2-3, with D possibly TRBD2 on 6 matching bases. Germline V gives CDR1 ENHRY, CDR2 SYGVKD. The CDR3 contains 12 residues. Trimming left V 8 bases short and J 2 bases short, with 8 bases between.

The chain uses TRBV6-5 and TRBJ2-7; D is possibly TRBD1 (5 bases). The V gene lost 6 bases and the J gene lost 6 bases, with 18 bases spanning the gap. This CDR3 contains 14 residues. Per germline, CDR1 MNHEY and CDR2 SVGAGI. The CDR3 sequence: CASRVAPRGLEQYF. The CDR3 DNA follows: TGTGCCAGCAGAGTTGCGCCAAGGGGTCTCGAGCAGTACTTC.